Presented here are 23 T cell receptor beta chains from one specimen sequenced in a study of early T cells in non-severe SARS-CoV-2 infection. TCRdb re-analysed the 5' RACE reads in MiXCR, keeping a single row per CDR3 protein. This table holds tens of thousands of distinct CDR3 sequences, around 6% found once. Sequenced here: whole blood, sampled at baseline. These receptor sequences come from an adult who was a healthcare worker with PCR-confirmed SARS-CoV-2 infection or an uninfected control (not recorded which).

This clonotype was observed at least ten times. This chain links TRBV5-1 with TRBJ2-3; 8 nucleotides align to TRBD2. The J segment lost 6 bases and the V segment lost 1 base, leaving 7 bases of the junction unmatched. CDR1 and CDR2 from the germline V gene are SGHRS and YFSETQ. The CDR3 has 15 amino acids. DNA of the CDR3: TGCGCCAGCAGCTTGCGGGGACTAGGAACGGATACGCAGTATTTT. Its translation is CASSLRGLGTDTQYF. Full variable domain (rest looked up from reference TRBV5-1 and TRBJ2-3): KAGVTQTPRYLIKTRGQQVTLSCSPISGHRSVSWYQQTPGQGLQFLFEYFSETQRNKGNFPGRFSGRQFSNSRSEMNVSTLELGDSALYLCASSLRGLGTDTQYFGPGTRLTVL.

The sample holds many counts of this clonotype. This chain links TRBV11-3 with TRBJ1-1, with D perhaps matching TRBD1 (6 bases). V was clipped by 5 bases and J by 4 bases, with 23 bases between them. This CDR3 has 17 amino acids. Germline assignment: CDR1 SGHNT and CDR2 YENEEA. CDR3 in amino acids: CASSPQRQARLCTEAFF. CDR3 in DNA: TGTGCCAGCAGCCCCCAGAGACAGGCTCGGCTATGCACTGAAGCTTTCTTT.

The rearrangement joins TRBV29-1 to TRBJ2-5; D ambiguous. The V and J ends lost 6 bases and 2 bases respectively, with 10 bases between them. The CDR3 extends over 12 amino acids. The V gene's germline CDR1 is SQVTM and CDR2 ANQGSEA. The CDR3 loop reads CSVSDQQETQYF. In DNA form, the CDR3 reads TGCAGCGTGTCCGACCAGCAAGAGACCCAGTACTTC.

At least ten counts were recorded for this clonotype. This rearrangement joins TRBV2 to TRBJ2-2; D is perhaps TRBD1 (5 bases). The CDR3 runs to 13 residues. V gave up 6 bases and J gave up 6 bases, with 11 bases separating them. Germline assignment: CDR1 SNHLY and CDR2 FYNNEI. The DNA for the CDR3 is TGTGCCAGCAGAAAAGGGGCGCCCGGGGAGCTGTTTTTT. Its translation is CASRKGAPGELFF.

This clonotype was seen repeatedly, ten times or more. CDR3 bases: TGTGCCAGCAGCCCCCGAGTGGGAGATGGGACAGTTAGCACAGATACGCAGTATTTT. Its protein product is CASSPRVGDGTVSTDTQYF. The chain carries TRBV7-9 and TRBJ2-3, with 7 positions matching TRBD1. This CDR3 contains 19 residues. Per the germline V gene, CDR1 is SEHNR and CDR2 is FQNEAQ (reference sequence). After removal of 5 bases from V and 0 bases from J, the junction contained 17 bases not matched to a gene.

This clonotype was counted many times. The rearrangement joins TRBV7-2 to TRBJ2-2; perhaps TRBD2 as D (6 bases). Between the trimmed V and J ends, which lost 7 bases and 6 bases, there was a span of 15 bases. This CDR3 is built from 14 residues. The germline V gene encodes CDR1 SGHTA and CDR2 FQGNSA. Here the CDR3 reads CASTPWGDAGELFF. The CDR3 DNA sequence: TGTGCCAGCACCCCATGGGGGGACGCCGGGGAGCTGTTTTTT.

At least ten counts were recorded for this clonotype. J is TRBJ2-1 and V is TRBV4-1; 9 bases line up with TRBD2. With V trimmed by 0 bases and J by 9 bases, 12 bases remained unmatched. Per the germline V gene, CDR1 is MGHRA and CDR2 is YSYEKL. The CDR3 is made up of 17 amino acids. Here the CDR3 DNA reads TGCGCCAGCAGCCAAGATTTGACTAGCGGAGTAGTACGTGAGCAGTTCTTC. Residues: CASSQDLTSGVVREQFF.

The chain carries TRBV25-1 and TRBJ1-1; 7 bases are a match to TRBD1. Germline CDR1 and CDR2: MGHDK and SYGVNS. V shed 5 bases and J 3 bases; nucleotides not matched to a gene: 12. The CDR3 totals 16 residues. CDR3 sequence (DNA): TGTGCCAGCAGTTCGGAAGTCAGGGGGAGGGACACTGAAGCTTTCTTT. Its protein product is CASSSEVRGRDTEAFF.

This clonotype appeared many times. The gene calls are TRBV5-1 and TRBJ1-2; TRBD1 might be the D (6 bases). CDR1 and CDR2 from the germline V gene are SGHRS and YFSETQ. This CDR3 is 18 amino acids long. V was clipped by 4 bases and J by 0 bases, with 22 bases between them. CDR3 DNA sequence: TGCGCCAGCAGCCCGCTATTCTGGGACACGGGATCTAACTATGGCTACACCTTC. Residues: CASSPLFWDTGSNYGYTF. The whole variable domain, filled in from reference TRBV5-1 and TRBJ1-2, reads KAGVTQTPRYLIKTRGQQVTLSCSPISGHRSVSWYQQTPGQGLQFLFEYFSETQRNKGNFPGRFSGRQFSNSRSEMNVSTLELGDSALYLCASSPLFWDTGSNYGYTFGSGTRLTVV.

This clonotype showed up many times. The chain has TRBV7-2 and TRBJ1-2; a possible D gene is TRBD1 (5 bases). Germline V gene data show CDR1 as SGHTA and CDR2 as FQGNSA. This CDR3 region has 14 residues. Trimming shortened V by 5 bases and J by 7 bases, and 17 bases separated the two germline ends. The CDR3 sequence: CASSPEKGKGGYTF. CDR3 in DNA: TGTGCCAGCAGCCCCGAGAAGGGGAAGGGTGGCTACACCTTC.

This clonotype is labeled as medium-sized. The chain is built from TRBV20-1 and TRBJ2-5, with 9 bases fitting TRBD1. The CDR3 covers 14 residues. Germline trimming cut 2 bases from V and 4 bases from J; bases unmatched to any gene: 5. CDR1 and CDR2 from the germline V gene are DFQATT and SNEGSKA (reference sequence). CDR3 sequence: CSARWDRDRETQYF. DNA for the CDR3: TGCAGTGCTAGATGGGACAGGGATCGAGAGACCCAGTACTTC.

This clonotype was observed many times. The rearrangement links TRBV6-5 to TRBJ1-1; D remains unclear. The V and J ends lost 4 bases and 5 bases respectively, with 11 bases between them. The CDR3 has 13 residues. Germline assignment: CDR1 MNHEY and CDR2 SVGAGI. CDR3 in amino acids: CASSFLIGTEAFF. CDR3 sequence (DNA): TGTGCCAGCAGTTTCCTCATAGGGACTGAAGCTTTCTTT.

This clonotype was seen ten or more times. The rearrangement uses TRBV7-2 and TRBJ2-7; D is undetermined. Trimming cost V 1 base and J 6 bases, with 16 bases left between them. The CDR3 runs to 15 residues. Looked up from germline, CDR1 is SGHTA and CDR2 is FQGNSA. CDR3 coding DNA: TGTGCCAGCAGCTTAGTTGTACCTCGTATAGGCGAGCAGTACTTC. This translates into CASSLVVPRIGEQYF.

This clonotype was observed at least ten times. This sequence joins TRBV29-1 and TRBJ2-7; 7 positions agree with TRBD1. The germline V gene has CDR1 SQVTM and CDR2 ANQGSEA. The CDR3 totals 15 residues. V dropped 1 base and J dropped 0; count of bases not matched to a gene: 6. The CDR3 protein is CSVEGSGQLSYEQYF. As DNA, the CDR3 is TGCAGCGTTGAAGGTTCGGGACAGCTCTCCTACGAGCAGTACTTC.

In its sample, this clonotype was seen many times. Mismatch with germline at one junction end may stem from a read error. The V and J genes are TRBV10-3 and TRBJ1-1; TRBD1 matches 10 bases. The CDR3 is made up of 14 amino acids. CDR1 ENHRY and CDR2 SYGVKD come from the germline V gene. DNA for the CDR3: TGTGCCATCACCCAGGGACAGGGGAACACTGAAGTTTTCTTT. Encoded protein: CAITQGQGNTEVFF.

The chain carries TRBV12-3 or TRBV12-4 and TRBJ1-1, with D unclear. V was shortened by 3 bases and J by 5 bases, with 7 bases between the two germline ends. The CDR3 extends over 12 amino acids. In DNA, the CDR3 is TGTGCCAGCAGTTTGTTTCCGACTGAAGCTTTCTTT. It yields the protein CASSLFPTEAFF.

On this clonotype itself: A read error is possible here, since a much larger clone lies one base away. V is TRBV7-2 and J is TRBJ2-3, with TRBD2 matching 10 bases. With V trimmed by 6 bases and J by 5 bases, 5 bases remained unmatched. The CDR3 has 14 residues. CDR1 is SGHTA, CDR2 FQGNSA, per germline. This CDR3 reads CASRLAGRVDTQYF. The CDR3 coding sequence is TGTGCCAGCAGACTAGCGGGAAGGGTAGATACGCAGTATTTT.

This clonotype was seen ten or more times. V is TRBV7-9 and J is TRBJ1-5; TRBD1 agrees at 11 bases. Germline assignment: CDR1 SEHNR and CDR2 FQNEAQ (reference sequence). V lost 4 bases and J lost 4; bases outside the gene matches: 0. This CDR3 region has 14 residues. CDR3 nucleotide sequence: TGTGCCAGCAGCTGGGACAGGGGGAATCAGCCCCAGCATTTT. Translation: CASSWDRGNQPQHF.

This clonotype was seen at least ten times. The chain employs TRBV7-9 and TRBJ1-2; unclear D gene. The CDR3 has 16 residues. Germline V lookup: CDR1 SEHNR, CDR2 FQNEAQ (reference sequence). The V end was cut by 5 bases, the J end by 4 bases, with 20 bases between. Here the CDR3 reads CASSADRHVLAYGYTF. The CDR3 DNA follows: TGTGCCAGCAGCGCCGACCGGCATGTACTTGCCTATGGCTACACCTTC.

This clonotype came up many times. This chain joins TRBV27 and TRBJ1-6; tentative D call: TRBD1 (5 bases). Germline V gene data show CDR1 as MNHEY and CDR2 as SMNVEV (reference sequence). The V end lost 0 bases, the J end lost 6 bases, and 27 bases lay between the germline ends. CDR3 length equals 21 residues. The CDR3 nucleotides are TGTGCCAGCAGTTTATCGCAAAGACCGGGACTCCGAATTAGGGGTAATTCACCCCTCCACTTT. It encodes CASSLSQRPGLRIRGNSPLHF.

This clonotype was observed at least ten times. The V call is TRBV6-5, the J call TRBJ2-7, with D uncertain. The CDR3 consists of 11 residues. V lost 2 bases and J lost 7, with 6 bases in between. Germline CDR1 MNHEY, CDR2 SVGAGI. In DNA, the CDR3 is TGTGCCAGCAGTTACGGAGTGGAGCAGTACTTC. Protein: CASSYGVEQYF.

This clonotype was seen ten or more times. The J gene is TRBJ2-4, the V gene TRBV6-2 or TRBV6-3; D is possibly TRBD1 or TRBD2 (6 bases each). V was trimmed by 6 bases and J by 3 bases, leaving 18 bases between them. This CDR3 has 16 amino acids. The germline CDR1 and CDR2 sequences are MNHEY and SVGEGT. The CDR3 DNA sequence: TGTGCCAGCAGAGGGGGGCAGCGAAACTACAAAAACATTCAGTACTTC. Translation gives CASRGGQRNYKNIQYF.

This clonotype was detected ten times or more. The chain couples TRBV3-1 to TRBJ2-3, with D perhaps matching TRBD2 (5 bases). V dropped 4 bases and J dropped 3 bases, with 11 bases sitting between them. CDR1 LGHDT and CDR2 YNNKEL come from the germline V gene (reference sequence). The CDR3 is made up of 14 amino acids. The CDR3 sequence: CASSPGRETDTQYF. Written as DNA, the CDR3 is TGTGCCAGCAGCCCGGGAAGGGAAACAGATACGCAGTATTTT.